This T cell receptor beta chain stems from a study of Graves' ophthalmopathy and Graves' hyperthyroidism. RNA transcripts were the template, and TCR beta CDR3 regions were amplified from them. Following a first-round RT-PCR that used HTBI primers, a second-round multiplex PCR was carried out. TCRdb redid the calling of the multiplex PCR reads with MiXCR, one entry per CDR3 protein. The top ten hold about 6% of the sample, which has about 160,000 distinct CDR3 sequences, approximately 38% seen once. This clonotype was seen repeatedly, ten times or more. Its antigen is not identified. Whole-study results and caveats: Among expanded thyroid clonotypes above 0.001 frequency, most also occurred in blood.

This TCR derives from a woman aged 35 to 49 with Graves' ophthalmopathy. The sequenced sample was peripheral blood.

The CDR3 nucleotides are TGTGCCAGCAGCTTACTGGTAGCGGCCAACTACGAGCAGTACTTC. As protein: CASSLLVAANYEQYF. The chain is built from TRBV7-8 and TRBJ2-7; D may be TRBD2 (6 bases). Germline loops: CDR1 SGHVS, CDR2 FQNEAQ. V lost 2 bases to trimming and J lost 3 bases, with 14 bases between them. The CDR3 covers 15 residues.